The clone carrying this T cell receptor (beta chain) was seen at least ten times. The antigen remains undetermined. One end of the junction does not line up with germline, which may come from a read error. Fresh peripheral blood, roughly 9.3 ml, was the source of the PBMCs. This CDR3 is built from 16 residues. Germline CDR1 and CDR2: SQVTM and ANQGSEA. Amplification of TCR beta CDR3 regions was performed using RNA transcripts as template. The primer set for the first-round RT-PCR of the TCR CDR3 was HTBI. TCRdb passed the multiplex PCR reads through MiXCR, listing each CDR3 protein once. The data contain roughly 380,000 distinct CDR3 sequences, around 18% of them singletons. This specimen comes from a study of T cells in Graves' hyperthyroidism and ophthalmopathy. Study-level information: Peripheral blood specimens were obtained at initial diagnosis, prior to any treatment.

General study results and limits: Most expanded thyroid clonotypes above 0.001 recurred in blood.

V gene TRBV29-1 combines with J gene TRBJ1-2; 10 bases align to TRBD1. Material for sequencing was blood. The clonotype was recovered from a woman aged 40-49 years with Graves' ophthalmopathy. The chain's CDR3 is CSVETAGTGVGYGHTF. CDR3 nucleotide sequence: TGCAGCGTTGAAACCGCAGGGACAGGGGTAGGATATGGCCACACCTTC.